These 28 T cell receptor beta chains came from one sample sequenced in a study of cytomegalovirus exposure and HLA in healthy donors. 13 Jbeta primers and 60 Vbeta primers were used for the PCR. Sequencing used immunoSEQ multiplex PCR; TCRdb keeps in-frame clones, though not all of them. Of roughly 170,000 clones in the sample, 60% to 85% are singletons; the top ten hold less than 1%. The material sequenced was PBMCs. These receptor sequences come from a female donor in good health and CMV-seronegative.

The chain has TRBV7-7 and TRBJ2-3; D may be TRBD1 (5 bases). This CDR3 spans 15 amino acids. Trimming took off 5 bases at V and 4 bases at J, with 16 bases between the two ends. Germline CDR1 and CDR2: SSHAT and FNYEAQ (reference sequence). The CDR3 sequence is CASSLGLSTSDTQYF. The CDR3 DNA reads TGTGCCAGCAGCCTGGGGCTCTCCACGTCAGATACGCAGTATTTT.

This clone has only a few counts. V gene TRBV5-6 combines with J gene TRBJ2-7, with 7 nucleotides matching TRBD2. This CDR3 is 13 amino acids long. The germline V gene has CDR1 SGHDT and CDR2 YYEEEE. Losses at the gene ends were 4 bases for V and 5 bases for J; bases not matched to a gene: 6. The CDR3 DNA sequence: TGTGCCAGCAGCGTAGGGACTATACACGAGCAGTACTTC. Protein product: CASSVGTIHEQYF.

This chain uses TRBV28 with TRBJ2-7; possibly TRBD2 for D (6 bases). The V gene's germline CDR1 is MDHEN and CDR2 SYDVKM. This CDR3 contains 13 residues. V shed 8 bases and J shed 5 bases, with 16 bases lying between them. The CDR3 loop reads CASLLLAGHEQYF. CDR3 DNA: TGTGCCAGCTTACTGTTGGCGGGGCACGAGCAGTACTTC.

This CDR3 is CASSGDRVQPQHF. The CDR3 nucleotides are TGTGCCAGCAGTGGGGACAGGGTTCAGCCCCAGCATTTT. The V call is TRBV25-1, the J call TRBJ1-5; TRBD1 matches at 9 bases. The junction had 1 base not matched to a gene; V was cut back by 4 bases and J by 6 bases. The CDR3 contains 13 residues. In germline, CDR1 is MGHDK, CDR2 SYGVNS.

The V gene is TRBV2, the J gene TRBJ2-7; D not certain. V was pared by 6 bases and J by 4 bases, with 16 bases between. Germline CDR1 and CDR2: SNHLY and FYNNEI. There are 14 residues in the CDR3. Here the CDR3 reads CASRRQRQYYEQYF. CDR3 sequence (DNA): TGTGCCAGCAGGAGGCAGAGGCAGTATTACGAGCAGTACTTC. The whole variable domain, filled in from reference TRBV2 and TRBJ2-7, reads EPEVTQTPSHQVTQMGQEVILRCVPISNHLYFYWYRQILGQKVEFLVSFYNNEISEKSEIFDDQFSVERPDGSNFTLKIRSTKLEDSAMYFCASRRQRQYYEQYFGPGTRLTVT.

This chain uses TRBV7-8 with TRBJ2-7; D gene uncertain. The germline V and J ends were trimmed by 3 bases and 0 bases, with 6 bases remaining between them. The germline V gene encodes CDR1 SGHVS and CDR2 FQNEAQ. The CDR3 runs 13 residues. This CDR3 reads CASSFTGSYEQYF. The CDR3 DNA reads as TGTGCCAGCAGCTTCACTGGCTCCTACGAGCAGTACTTC.

Worth noting for this clone: At one boundary the junction diverges from the germline segment, which might be a read error. The J gene is TRBJ2-6, the V gene TRBV27; perhaps TRBD1 as D (6 bases). CDR3 length equals 16 residues. The germline CDR1 and CDR2 sequences are MNHEY and SMNVEV (reference sequence). CDR3 nucleotides: TGTGCCAGCAGTTTAGGACAGCTCTCTGGGGCCAACGGCCTGACTTTC. It is translated as CASSLGQLSGANGLTF. The whole variable domain, filled in from reference TRBV27 and TRBJ2-6, reads EAQVTQNPRYLITVTGKKLTVTCSQNMNHEYMSWYRQDPGLGLRQIYYSMNVEVTDKGDVPEGYKVSRKEKRNFPLILESPSPNQTSLYFCASSLGQLSGANGLTFGAGSRLTVL.

The rearrangement links TRBV5-4 to TRBJ2-2; perhaps TRBD1 as D (7 bases). CDR1 SGHNT and CDR2 YYREEE come from the germline V gene (reference sequence). Trimming shortened V by 4 bases and J by 5 bases, and 24 bases separated the two germline ends. This CDR3 region has 18 residues. The CDR3, as DNA: TGTGCCAGCAGCCCGGAAGGAGGGGGCGCGTTAAGAACCGGGGAGCTGTTTTTT. It codes for CASSPEGGGALRTGELFF.

This clone was counted between two and nine times. The V and J genes are TRBV5-4 and TRBJ2-5; 7 bases map to TRBD2. Looked up from germline, CDR1 is SGHNT and CDR2 is YYREEE (reference sequence). The junction had 10 bases not matched to a gene; V was cut back by 4 bases and J by 4 bases. CDR3 length: 15 residues. DNA of the CDR3: TGTGCCAGCAGCCACGTGGCGGGCGGGGGAGAGACCCAGTACTTC. This translates into CASSHVAGGGETQYF. Combining the CDR3 with reference TRBV5-4 and TRBJ2-5 gives the whole variable domain ETGVTQSPTHLIKTRGQQVTLRCSSQSGHNTVSWYQQALGQGPQFIFQYYREEENGRGNFPPRFSGLQFPNYSSELNVNALELDDSALYLCASSHVAGGGETQYFGPGTRLLVL.

V usage is TRBV2 and J usage is TRBJ2-1; 7 bases match TRBD2. J gave up 14 bases and V 6 bases, and 19 bases lay outside the gene matches. The germline gives CDR1 SNHLY, CDR2 FYNNEI. The CDR3 is made up of 15 amino acids. The CDR3 reads CASRDLAESLFPEFF. The CDR3 DNA is TGTGCCAGCAGGGATCTAGCGGAGTCTCTTTTTCCGGAGTTCTTC.

The genes are TRBV19 and TRBJ1-2; D remains unclear. The V gene lost 3 bases and the J gene lost 4 bases, with 6 bases spanning the gap. The CDR3 extends over 12 amino acids. Germline loops: CDR1 LNHDA, CDR2 SQIVND (reference sequence). The CDR3 sequence is CASSISPYGYTF. CDR3 in DNA: TGTGCCAGTAGTATCAGTCCCTATGGCTACACCTTC.

This chain joins TRBV4-3 and TRBJ2-1; 7 nucleotides agree with TRBD1. This CDR3 is built from 15 residues. With V trimmed by 3 bases and J by 9 bases, 11 bases remained unmatched. The germline CDR1 and CDR2 sequences are LGHNA and YSLEER. The CDR3 region is CASSQAGTADREQFF. The CDR3 coding sequence is TGCGCCAGCAGCCAGGCCGGGACAGCTGACCGTGAGCAGTTCTTC.

The rearrangement joins TRBV19 to TRBJ2-2, with D possibly matching TRBD1 (5 bases). Germline values: CDR1 LNHDA, CDR2 SQIVND (reference sequence). The CDR3 runs 17 residues. V shed 1 base and J shed 4 bases, with 16 bases lying between them. The CDR3 loop reads CASSIGQGGVSTGELFF. CDR3 DNA sequence: TGTGCCAGTAGTATAGGGCAGGGTGGTGTTAGCACCGGGGAGCTGTTTTTT.

J is TRBJ1-2 and V is TRBV27, with 9 bases matching TRBD1. Germline-derived CDR1 and CDR2 are MNHEY and SMNVEV (reference sequence). CDR3 length: 12 amino acids. V shed 8 bases and J 4 bases; nucleotides not matched to a gene: 2. The CDR3 DNA reads as TGTGCCAGCGGGACAGGGATCTATGGCTACACCTTC. Encoded protein: CASGTGIYGYTF.

This clone has a single count. Compared with germline, one end of the junction differs, possibly owing to a read error. This chain's CDR3 is CGSMGGGSGNTIYF. The DNA of the CDR3 is TGTGGCAGCATGGGGGGAGGCTCTGGAAACACCATATATTTT. The chain carries TRBV28 and TRBJ1-3; D is possibly TRBD1 (5 bases). The CDR3 totals 14 residues. In germline, CDR1 is MDHEN, CDR2 SYDVKM. Using reference TRBV28 and TRBJ1-3 for the parts outside the CDR3, the full variable domain is DVKVTQSSRYLVKRTGEKVFLECVQDMDHENMFWYRQDPGLGLRLIYFSYDVKMKEKGDIPEGYSVSREKKERFSLILESASTNQTSMYLCGSMGGGSGNTIYFGEGSWLTVV.

Worth noting for this clone: Other DNA variants within this sample encode the same CDR3. This chain joins TRBV19 and TRBJ2-5; D is perhaps TRBD1 (5 bases). The V gene's germline CDR1 is LNHDA and CDR2 SQIVND (reference sequence). The CDR3 length is 14 residues. The germline V and J ends were trimmed by 3 bases and 8 bases, with 16 bases remaining between them. The CDR3 region is CASSISTAVETQYF. The CDR3 DNA sequence: TGTGCCAGTAGTATCTCGACAGCCGTAGAAACCCAGTACTTC.

Concerning this clone itself: At one end, the junction sequence differs from germline, possibly due to a read error. This chain connects TRBV5-6 to TRBJ2-7; a weak D match, TRBD2 (5 bases). The length of the CDR3 is 15 residues. The germline V gene encodes CDR1 SGHDT and CDR2 YYEEEE. The CDR3 DNA follows: TGTGCCAGCAGCCTTGAGGGCGGTAGCTCCTACGGGCAGTACTTC. Amino acid sequence: CASSLEGGSSYGQYF.

The genes are TRBV11-2 and TRBJ2-3; tentatively, D is TRBD1 (5 bases). V lost 7 bases, J lost 4 bases, and 18 bases lay in between. The CDR3 loop spans 15 amino acids. The germline V gene encodes CDR1 SGHAT and CDR2 FQNNGV. The DNA for the CDR3 is TGTGCCAGCACCAGGGCAGGGTCAATCGCAGATACGCAGTATTTT. Its translation: CASTRAGSIADTQYF.

The chain recombines TRBV19 with TRBJ1-5; D possibly corresponds to TRBD1 (5 bases). The CDR3 runs to 17 residues. Germline-derived CDR1 and CDR2 are LNHDA and SQIVND (reference sequence). Trimming left V 8 bases short and J 5 bases short, with 25 bases between. For the CDR3, the DNA is TGTGCCAGTGAGGATTGGGCAGGGTTGAATTGGGATCAGCCCCAGCATTTT. Its translation is CASEDWAGLNWDQPQHF.

The chain employs TRBV19 and TRBJ2-1; D may be TRBD2 (6 bases). The CDR3 contains 14 residues. V lost 3 bases and J lost 5, with 11 bases in between. Germline V gene sequence: CDR1 LNHDA, CDR2 SQIVND (reference sequence). CDR3 sequence (DNA): TGTGCCAGTAGTATGTGGCGGGGAGACAATGAGCAGTTCTTC. Translation: CASSMWRGDNEQFF. The full variable domain, with the rest looked up from reference TRBV19 and TRBJ2-1, is DGGITQSPKYLFRKEGQNVTLSCEQNLNHDAMYWYRQDPGQGLRLIYYSQIVNDFQKGDIAEGYSVSREKKESFPLTVTSAQKNPTAFYLCASSMWRGDNEQFFGPGTRLTVL.

J is TRBJ2-1 and V is TRBV9, with 10 bases lining up with TRBD2. There are 15 residues in the CDR3. V was pared by 1 base and J by 10 bases, with 8 bases of the junction left unmatched. In germline, CDR1 is SGDLS, CDR2 YYNGEE. This CDR3 is CASSVLAGVPPEQFF. The CDR3 DNA follows: TGTGCCAGCAGCGTACTAGCGGGGGTCCCCCCCGAGCAGTTCTTC.

V usage is TRBV5-8 and J usage is TRBJ2-7; 7 bases align to TRBD1. CDR3 length: 12 amino acids. J lost 3 bases, V lost 7 bases, and 4 bases had no gene match. CDR1 is SGHTS and CDR2 is YDEGEE in the germline V gene. The CDR3 DNA follows: TGTGCCAGCTCCAACAGGGGCTACGAGCAGTACTTC. Amino acids: CASSNRGYEQYF.

This chain connects TRBV5-1 to TRBJ1-3; D is uncertain. Trimming took 0 bases from V and 2 from J, leaving 9 bases between them. The CDR3 is 15 residues long. CDR1 is SGHRS and CDR2 is YFSETQ in the germline V gene. The CDR3 loop reads CASSLAQSPGNTIYF. The DNA for the CDR3 is TGCGCCAGCAGCTTGGCGCAGTCGCCTGGAAACACCATATATTTT. The complete variable domain, with remaining parts taken from reference TRBV5-1 and TRBJ1-3, reads KAGVTQTPRYLIKTRGQQVTLSCSPISGHRSVSWYQQTPGQGLQFLFEYFSETQRNKGNFPGRFSGRQFSNSRSEMNVSTLELGDSALYLCASSLAQSPGNTIYFGEGSWLTVV.

The chain carries TRBV7-6 and TRBJ1-6, with D perhaps TRBD1 (6 bases). Trimming cost V 1 base and J 9 bases, with 10 bases left between them. The CDR3 has 14 residues. Germline CDR1 reads SGHVS; CDR2 reads FNYEAQ. The CDR3: CASSLGQEFSPLHF. In DNA, the CDR3 is TGTGCCAGCAGCTTAGGACAGGAATTTTCACCCCTCCACTTT. The complete variable domain, with remaining parts taken from reference TRBV7-6 and TRBJ1-6, reads GAGVSQSPRYKVTKRGQDVALRCDPISGHVSLYWYRQALGQGPEFLTYFNYEAQQDKSGLPNDRFSAERPEGSISTLTIQRTEQRDSAMYRCASSLGQEFSPLHFGNGTRLTVT.

J is TRBJ1-2 and V is TRBV7-9; possibly TRBD1 for D (6 bases). V shed 5 bases and J shed 1 base, with 11 bases lying between them. CDR1 SEHNR and CDR2 FQNEAQ come from the germline V gene (reference sequence). CDR3 length: 14 amino acids. The CDR3 here is CASSHRVGNYGYTF. In DNA, the CDR3 is TGTGCCAGCAGCCACAGGGTTGGTAACTATGGCTACACCTTC.

The CDR3: CASSRGRGTEKLFF. The CDR3 DNA is TGTGCCAGCAGCCGCGGACGGGGGACTGAAAAACTGTTTTTT. This chain links TRBV7-2 with TRBJ1-4, with a tentative D call TRBD1 (5 bases). Trimming left V 5 bases short and J 7 bases short, with 14 bases between. Germline assignment: CDR1 SGHTA and CDR2 FQGNSA. The CDR3 spans 14 residues.

The chain has TRBV11-2 and TRBJ2-5, with TRBD1 as a possible D gene (6 bases). V was trimmed by 5 bases and J by 7 bases, leaving 23 bases between them. In germline, CDR1 is SGHAT, CDR2 FQNNGV. The CDR3 has 16 residues. The chain's CDR3 is CASSPPENRASGTQYF. CDR3 nucleotide sequence: TGTGCCAGCAGCCCCCCCGAGAACAGGGCCTCCGGGACCCAGTACTTC.

About this clone: The germline gene is not matched at one end of the junction; a read error may be the cause. The chain carries TRBV6-5 and TRBJ1-1; D might be TRBD1 (5 bases). This CDR3 has 11 amino acids. The germline V gene encodes CDR1 MNHEY and CDR2 SVGAGI. The CDR3 loop reads CASSYHNRQGF. The CDR3 region has the DNA TGTGCCAGCAGTTACCACAATCGGCAGGGATTT.